The T cell receptor beta chain described here comes from a study of healthy donors' naive CD4 and CD8 T cells. This CDR3 is 12 amino acids long. CDR1 is LNHDA, CDR2 SQIVND, per germline (reference sequence). V shed 8 bases and J shed 5 bases, with 12 bases lying between them. A linear amplification protocol produced the TCR libraries from 500 ng of total RNA. TCRdb reprocessed the reads via MiXCR and lists one record per CDR3 protein. The profile shows some 190,000 distinct CDR3 sequences, nearly 75% of them singletons. Specimen: naive CD4+ and CD8+ T cells sorted from blood, pooled from several donors. This rearrangement joins TRBV19 to TRBJ1-2; no clear D. This TCR derives from a pool of human donors in good health; the sample pools cells from several healthy donors. CDR3: CASSKGAYGYTF. CDR3 DNA sequence: TGTGCCAGTTCTAAGGGAGCGTATGGCTACACCTTC.